This T cell receptor (beta chain) was retrieved from a study of blood T cell repertoires in COVID-19. Study context: Samples taken during acute and convalescent COVID-19 were collected in the United States, Italy and Spain. The analysed material was cDNA or gDNA that came from T cells, B-cell-depleted T cells, or PBMCs.

The CDR3 spans 13 residues. After removal of 4 bases from V and 3 bases from J, the junction contained 3 bases not matched to a gene. Germline lookup yields CDR1 SGHDT and CDR2 YYEEEE. Study processing details: How many nucleated cells were present was estimated from reference gene primer amplification. Profiled with immunoSEQ multiplex PCR; TCRdb holds only in-frame clones, not every one. V and J calls plus clone size are reproduced from that table; the DNA served to infer D and trimming. This sample has approximately 100,000 clones, with roughly nine tenths found just once. A remark on this clone: This sample includes further DNA sequences coding for the same CDR3.

The V gene is TRBV5-6, the J gene TRBJ2-5; 7 bases agree with TRBD1. Sequencing was performed on peripheral blood. The clonotype was recovered from a man in his fifties or sixties in a cohort sampled during active COVID-19. CDR3 nucleotide sequence: TGTGCCAGCAGCGTTACAGGGGAAGAGACCCAGTACTTC. It translates to CASSVTGEETQYF.